One sample yielded the 5 T cell receptor beta chains listed below, sequenced in a study of OX40 agonist ivuxolimab in advanced cancers. Assay: immunoSEQ multiplex PCR; the TCRdb copy retains only in-frame clones and omits some. This repertoire shows 76,000 or so clones, roughly 89% found once; its top ten account for approximately 12%. Sequences were derived from CD4+ or CD8+ T cells sorted from blood, sampled in a trial of the OX40 agonist ivuxolimab. Every receptor here comes from an adult with an advanced solid tumor such as melanoma, head and neck, liver or kidney cancer.

The chain joins TRBV11-2 to TRBJ1-3, with 9 bases that match TRBD1. The CDR3 runs to 16 residues. J lost 1 base, V lost 0 bases, and 1 base had no gene match. Germline CDR1 and CDR2: SGHAT and FQNNGV. For the CDR3, the DNA is TGTGCCAGCAGCTTAGAAGGGACAGGGTCTGGAAACACCATATATTTT. Protein sequence: CASSLEGTGSGNTIYF.

The chain is built from TRBV12-5 and TRBJ1-4; 10 bases align to TRBD1. Germline loops: CDR1 LGHNT, CDR2 FRNRAP. There are 14 residues in the CDR3. The junction had 7 bases not matched to a gene; V was cut back by 7 bases and J by 8 bases. This chain's CDR3 is CASDGTGVVEKLFF. The CDR3 DNA reads TGTGCTAGTGACGGGACAGGGGTCGTCGAAAAACTGTTTTTT.

The rearrangement uses TRBV10-3 and TRBJ2-2; D is perhaps TRBD2 (6 bases). The CDR3 length is 15 residues. CDR1 ENHRY and CDR2 SYGVKD come from the germline V gene. The V end was cut by 4 bases, the J end by 4 bases, with 13 bases between. CDR3 loop: CAISVLTSPTGELFF. Written as DNA, the CDR3 is TGTGCCATCAGTGTCCTGACTAGTCCCACCGGGGAGCTGTTTTTT.

This clone was recorded once. The chain has TRBV6-5 and TRBJ2-5; D possibly corresponds to TRBD2 (6 bases). Germline lookup yields CDR1 MNHEY and CDR2 SVGAGI. The V end was cut by 6 bases, the J end by 2 bases, with 13 bases between. This CDR3 comprises 14 residues. The CDR3 coding sequence is TGTGCCAGCAGCCTAAGCGGGCTACAAGAGACCCAGTACTTC. It encodes CASSLSGLQETQYF.

The V gene is TRBV6-6, the J gene TRBJ1-5; perhaps TRBD1 as D (5 bases). The germline V gene encodes CDR1 MNHNY and CDR2 SVGAGI (reference sequence). The germline V and J ends were trimmed by 2 bases and 5 bases, with 13 bases remaining between them. This CDR3 has 15 amino acids. CDR3 nucleotides: TGTGCCAGCAGTTACCTAGGGACCGGAGATCAGCCCCAGCATTTT. Residues: CASSYLGTGDQPQHF.